This TCR beta chain was captured in a study of blood T cell repertoires in COVID-19. Turning to the study itself: The United States, Italy and Spain were the sources of the acute and convalescent COVID-19 samples. Sample material is recorded as cDNA or gDNA derived from T cells, B-cell-depleted T cells, or PBMCs.

CDR3 length: 14 amino acids. Germline trimming cut 6 bases from V and 5 bases from J; bases unmatched to any gene: 5. Per germline, CDR1 MNHEY and CDR2 SVGAGI. In the original analysis: Using reference gene primer amplification, nucleated cell counts were estimated. The table came from immunoSEQ multiplex PCR; TCRdb's copy has only in-frame clones and leaves some out. Clonal size and the V and J genes are those of that table, whereas D and trimming came from the DNA. This sample carries 120,000 to 150,000 clones, 65% to 85% of them seen once, and the ten largest clones take approximately 9%. Seattle's cohort entered during active infection and was followed longitudinally.

This clonotype was sampled from a man aged 30 to 39 with COVID-19, enrolled during active disease. Sequencing input: peripheral blood. V is TRBV6-5 and J is TRBJ2-5; 11 nucleotides line up with TRBD2. DNA of the CDR3: TGTGCCAGCAGCACTAGCGGGAGTTGGGAGACCCAGTACTTC. Translated: CASSTSGSWETQYF.